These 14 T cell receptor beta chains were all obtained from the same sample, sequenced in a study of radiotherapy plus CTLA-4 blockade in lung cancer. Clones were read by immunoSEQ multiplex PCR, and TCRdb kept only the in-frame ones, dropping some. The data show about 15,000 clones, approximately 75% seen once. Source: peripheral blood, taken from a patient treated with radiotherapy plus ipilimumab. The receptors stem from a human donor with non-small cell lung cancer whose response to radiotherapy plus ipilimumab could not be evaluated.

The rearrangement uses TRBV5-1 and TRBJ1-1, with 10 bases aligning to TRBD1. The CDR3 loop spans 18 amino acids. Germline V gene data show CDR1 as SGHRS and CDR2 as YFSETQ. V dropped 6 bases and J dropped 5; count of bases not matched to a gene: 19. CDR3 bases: TGCGCCAGCACCACACTGAGGACAGGGGGTAGAAGAGATACTGAAGCTTTCTTT. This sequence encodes CASTTLRTGGRRDTEAFF.

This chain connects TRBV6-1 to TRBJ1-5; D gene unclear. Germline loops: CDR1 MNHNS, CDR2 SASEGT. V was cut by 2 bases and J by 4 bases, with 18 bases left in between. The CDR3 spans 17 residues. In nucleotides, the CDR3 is TGTGCCAGCAGTGAATACGTCGGAGTCACCTTAAATCAGCCCCAGCATTTT. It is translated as CASSEYVGVTLNQPQHF.

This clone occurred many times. The CDR3 sequence: CASSLQLAGGTGDEQFF. CDR3 coding DNA: TGCGCCAGCAGCCTCCAACTAGCGGGGGGAACCGGGGATGAGCAGTTCTTC. This chain uses TRBV5-1 with TRBJ2-1; 12 bases are a match to TRBD2. CDR3 size: 17 residues. With 4 bases clipped from V and 8 bases from J, the junction kept 13 bases outside the gene matches. The germline V gene encodes CDR1 SGHRS and CDR2 YFSETQ. Filled out from reference TRBV5-1 and TRBJ2-1, the complete variable domain reads KAGVTQTPRYLIKTRGQQVTLSCSPISGHRSVSWYQQTPGQGLQFLFEYFSETQRNKGNFPGRFSGRQFSNSRSEMNVSTLELGDSALYLCASSLQLAGGTGDEQFFGPGTRLTVL.

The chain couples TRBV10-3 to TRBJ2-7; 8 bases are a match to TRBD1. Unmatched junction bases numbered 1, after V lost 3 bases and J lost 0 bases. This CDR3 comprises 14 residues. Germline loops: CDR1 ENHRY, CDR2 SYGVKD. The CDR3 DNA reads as TGTGCCATCAGTGATGGACAGGGCTCCTACGAGCAGTACTTC. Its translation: CAISDGQGSYEQYF.

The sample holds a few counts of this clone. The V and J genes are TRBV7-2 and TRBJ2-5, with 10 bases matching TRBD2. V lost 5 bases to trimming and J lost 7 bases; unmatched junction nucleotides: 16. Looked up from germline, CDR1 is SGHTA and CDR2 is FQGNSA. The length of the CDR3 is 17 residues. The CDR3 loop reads CASSQDTAGGPLGTQYF. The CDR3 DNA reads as TGTGCCAGCAGCCAAGATACAGCGGGGGGGCCGTTAGGGACCCAGTACTTC.

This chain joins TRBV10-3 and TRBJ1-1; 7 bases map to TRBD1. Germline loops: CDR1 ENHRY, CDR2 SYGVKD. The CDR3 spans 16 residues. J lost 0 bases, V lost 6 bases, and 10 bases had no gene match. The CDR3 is CAISGTALSMNTEAFF. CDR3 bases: TGTGCCATCAGCGGGACAGCTCTCTCCATGAACACTGAAGCTTTCTTT.

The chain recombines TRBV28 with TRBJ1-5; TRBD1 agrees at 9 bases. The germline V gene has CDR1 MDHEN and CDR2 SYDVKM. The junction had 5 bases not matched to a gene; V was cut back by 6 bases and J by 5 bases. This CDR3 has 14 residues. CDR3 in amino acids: CASSGQGRDQPQHF. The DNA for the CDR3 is TGTGCCAGCAGCGGACAGGGGAGGGATCAGCCCCAGCATTTT.

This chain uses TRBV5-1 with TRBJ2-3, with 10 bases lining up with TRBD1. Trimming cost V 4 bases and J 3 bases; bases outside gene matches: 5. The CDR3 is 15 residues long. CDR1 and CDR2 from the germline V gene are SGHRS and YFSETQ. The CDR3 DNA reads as TGCGCCAGCAGCGTTGGGACAGGGGTAACAGATACGCAGTATTTT. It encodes CASSVGTGVTDTQYF.

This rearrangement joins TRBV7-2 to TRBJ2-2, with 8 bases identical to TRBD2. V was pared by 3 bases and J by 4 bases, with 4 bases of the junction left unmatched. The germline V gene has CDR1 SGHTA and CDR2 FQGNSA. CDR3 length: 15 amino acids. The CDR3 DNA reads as TGTGCCAGCAGCTTGCGGGGGGCGGGCACCGGGGAGCTGTTTTTT. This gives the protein CASSLRGAGTGELFF.

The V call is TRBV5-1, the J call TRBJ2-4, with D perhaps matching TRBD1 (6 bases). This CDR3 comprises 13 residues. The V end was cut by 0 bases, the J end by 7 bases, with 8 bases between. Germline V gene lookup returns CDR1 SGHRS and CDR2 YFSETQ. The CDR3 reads CASSLVTGNIQYF. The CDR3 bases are TGCGCCAGCAGCTTGGTCACAGGGAACATTCAGTACTTC.

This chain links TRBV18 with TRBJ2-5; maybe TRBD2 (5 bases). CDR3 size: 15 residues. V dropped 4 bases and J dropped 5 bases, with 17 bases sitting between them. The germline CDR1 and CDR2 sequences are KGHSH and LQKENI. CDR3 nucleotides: TGTGCCAGCTCACGTTTGGAAGCGGCCAGGGAGACCCAGTACTTC. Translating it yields CASSRLEAARETQYF.

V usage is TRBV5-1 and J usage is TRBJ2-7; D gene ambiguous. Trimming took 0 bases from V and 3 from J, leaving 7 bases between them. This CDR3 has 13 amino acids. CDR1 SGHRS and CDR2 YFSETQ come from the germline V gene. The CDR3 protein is CASSLGAGYEQYF. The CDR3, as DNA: TGCGCCAGCAGCTTGGGGGCAGGCTACGAGCAGTACTTC.

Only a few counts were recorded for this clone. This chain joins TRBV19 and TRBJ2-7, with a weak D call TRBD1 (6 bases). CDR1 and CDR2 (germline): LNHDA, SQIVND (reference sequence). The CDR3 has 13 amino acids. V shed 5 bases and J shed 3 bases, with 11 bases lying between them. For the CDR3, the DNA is TGTGCCAGTAGTCCGGGACACTTCTACGAGCAGTACTTC. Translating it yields CASSPGHFYEQYF.

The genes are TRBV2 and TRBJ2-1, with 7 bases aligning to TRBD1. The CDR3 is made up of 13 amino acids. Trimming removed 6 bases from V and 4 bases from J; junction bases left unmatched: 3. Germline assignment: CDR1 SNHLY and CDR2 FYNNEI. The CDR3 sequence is CASSRQGYNEQFF. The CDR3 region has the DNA TGTGCCAGCAGCAGACAGGGTTACAATGAGCAGTTCTTC.